This TCR beta chain is from a study of cytomegalovirus exposure and HLA in healthy donors. V shed 5 bases and J 0 bases; nucleotides not matched to a gene: 13. Germline V gives CDR1 SGDLS, CDR2 YYNGEE. The CDR3 sequence is 17 residues long. PCR was performed using 60 Vbeta and 13 Jbeta primers. Here immunoSEQ multiplex PCR was the method, and the copy in TCRdb shows in-frame clones only, minus some. In total, the table holds about 96,000 clones. The study's findings and limits: The study put around 180 TCR beta chains on its list as cytomegalovirus-associated. One later analysis reportedly identified an Asian-associated ancestry cluster that showed fewer N-insertions than the roughly 700-donor mean. Presence/absence analyses took donor sequencing depth as roughly uniform. An apparent linkage of common viral pathogens to several of the most significant clusters emerged in a later analysis.

Details on this clone: The target antigen is unknown.

Sequencing was carried out using PBMCs. The receptor was isolated from a woman under 40 in good health and CMV-seronegative. This rearrangement joins TRBV9 to TRBJ1-2; 7 bases fit TRBD1. DNA of the CDR3: TGTGCCAGCAGTTCCGGGGCAGGGGGAATCACTAACTATGGCTACACCTTC. Its protein is CASSSGAGGITNYGYTF.